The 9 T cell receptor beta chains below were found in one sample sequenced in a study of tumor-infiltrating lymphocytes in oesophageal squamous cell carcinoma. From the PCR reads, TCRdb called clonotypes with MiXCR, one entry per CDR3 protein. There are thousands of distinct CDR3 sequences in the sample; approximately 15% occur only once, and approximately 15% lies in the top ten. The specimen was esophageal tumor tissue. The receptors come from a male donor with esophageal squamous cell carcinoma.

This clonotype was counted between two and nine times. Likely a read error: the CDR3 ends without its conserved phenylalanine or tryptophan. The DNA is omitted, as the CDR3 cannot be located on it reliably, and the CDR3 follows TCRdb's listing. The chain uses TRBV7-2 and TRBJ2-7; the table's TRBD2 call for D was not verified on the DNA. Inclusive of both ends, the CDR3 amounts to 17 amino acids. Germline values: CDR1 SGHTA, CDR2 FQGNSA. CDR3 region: CASSLGWRGGNEQFFGS.

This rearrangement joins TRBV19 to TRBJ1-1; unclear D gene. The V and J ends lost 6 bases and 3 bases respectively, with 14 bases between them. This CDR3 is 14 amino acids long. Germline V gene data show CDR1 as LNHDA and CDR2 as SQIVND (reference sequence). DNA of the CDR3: TGTGCCAGTAGAAGTTGGGGATGGGACACTGAAGCTTTCTTT. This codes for CASRSWGWDTEAFF. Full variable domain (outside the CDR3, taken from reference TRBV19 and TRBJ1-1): DGGITQSPKYLFRKEGQNVTLSCEQNLNHDAMYWYRQDPGQGLRLIYYSQIVNDFQKGDIAEGYSVSREKKESFPLTVTSAQKNPTAFYLCASRSWGWDTEAFFGQGTRLTVV.

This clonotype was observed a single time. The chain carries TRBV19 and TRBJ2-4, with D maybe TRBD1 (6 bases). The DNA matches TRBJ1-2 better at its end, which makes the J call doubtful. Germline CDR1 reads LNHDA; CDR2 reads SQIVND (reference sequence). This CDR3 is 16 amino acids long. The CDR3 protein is CASKIPGSGVMYGYTF. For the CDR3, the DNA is TGTGCCAGTAAAATCCCCGGGTCAGGGGTCATGTATGGCTACACCTTC.

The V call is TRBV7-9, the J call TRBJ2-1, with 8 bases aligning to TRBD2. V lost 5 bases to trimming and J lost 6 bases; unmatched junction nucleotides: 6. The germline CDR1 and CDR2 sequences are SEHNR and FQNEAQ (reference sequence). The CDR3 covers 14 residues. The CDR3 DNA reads TGTGCCAGCAGCCCCTGGCGGGGGGTCAATGAGCAGTTCTTC. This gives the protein CASSPWRGVNEQFF.

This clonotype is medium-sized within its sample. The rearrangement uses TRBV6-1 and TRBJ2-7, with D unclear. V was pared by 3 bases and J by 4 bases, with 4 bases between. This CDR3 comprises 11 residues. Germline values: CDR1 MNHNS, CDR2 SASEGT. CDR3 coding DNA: TGTGCCAGCAGTGACTGGTACGAGCAGTACTTC. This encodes CASSDWYEQYF.

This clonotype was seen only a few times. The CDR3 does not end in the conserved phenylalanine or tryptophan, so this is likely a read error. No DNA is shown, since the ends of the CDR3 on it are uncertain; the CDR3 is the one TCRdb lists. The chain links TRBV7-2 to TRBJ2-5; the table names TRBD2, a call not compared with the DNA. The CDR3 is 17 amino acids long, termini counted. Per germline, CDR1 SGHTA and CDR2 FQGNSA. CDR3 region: CASSPEGGGTSPLHFGN.

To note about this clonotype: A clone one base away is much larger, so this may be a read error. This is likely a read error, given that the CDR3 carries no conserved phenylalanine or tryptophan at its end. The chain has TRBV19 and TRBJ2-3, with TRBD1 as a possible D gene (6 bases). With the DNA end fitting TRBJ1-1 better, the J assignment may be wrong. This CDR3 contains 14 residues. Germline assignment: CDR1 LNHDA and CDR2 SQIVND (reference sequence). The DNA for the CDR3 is TGTGCCAGTAGCCACAGGGCCGAGAACACTGAAGCTTTCTCT. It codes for CASSHRAENTEAFS.

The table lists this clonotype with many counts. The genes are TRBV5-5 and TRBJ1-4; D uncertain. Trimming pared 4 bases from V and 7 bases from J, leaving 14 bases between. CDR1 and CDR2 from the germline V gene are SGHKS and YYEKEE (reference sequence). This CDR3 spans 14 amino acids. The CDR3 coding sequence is TGTGCCAGCAGCGGCGGACTTGACGTTGAAAAACTGTTTTTT. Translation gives CASSGGLDVEKLFF.

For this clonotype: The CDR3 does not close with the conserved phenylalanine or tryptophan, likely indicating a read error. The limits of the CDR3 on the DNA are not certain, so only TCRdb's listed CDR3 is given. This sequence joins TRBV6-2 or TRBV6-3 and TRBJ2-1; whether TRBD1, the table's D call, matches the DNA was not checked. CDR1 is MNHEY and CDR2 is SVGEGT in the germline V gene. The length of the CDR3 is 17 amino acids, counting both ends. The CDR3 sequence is CASSSLFSTGAIMATPS.